A selection of T cell receptor beta chains follows, all from one sample in a study of cytomegalovirus exposure and HLA in healthy donors. Data came from immunoSEQ multiplex PCR; TCRdb stores just in-frame clones and leaves some out. The sample holds 30,000 to 45,000 clones, about 79% seen once. The sample was PBMCs. All receptors derive from a woman between 18 and 29 years old in good health and CMV-seronegative. CDR3s include the opening cysteine and the closing phenylalanine or tryptophan. The D gene is left open where the match is weak. Where a row states a size, it is once, few, many or the class of an expanded clone; other rows omit it.

j_call: TRBJ2-5; d_call: TRBD2; v_call: TRBV4-3; clone_size: once; cdr3_nt: TGCGCCAGCAGCCCTGGGGGACTAACACAAGAGACCCAGTACTTC; cdr3_aa: CASSPGGLTQETQYF
j_call: TRBJ2-3; d_call: .; v_call: TRBV4-3; clone_size: .; cdr3_nt: TGCGCCAGCAGCCAAGGCCTTATAGGGGGGGGCACAGATACGCAGTATTTT; cdr3_aa: CASSQGLIGGGTDTQYF
j_call: TRBJ1-1; d_call: .; v_call: TRBV6-6; clone_size: few; cdr3_nt: TGTGCCAGCAACGACTACCAGAATTCTATGAACACTGAAGCTTTCTTT; cdr3_aa: CASNDYQNSMNTEAFF
j_call: TRBJ2-1; d_call: .; v_call: TRBV18; clone_size: .; cdr3_nt: TGTGCCAGCTCACCAAGGGGGTATGAGCAGTTCTTC; cdr3_aa: CASSPRGYEQFF
j_call: TRBJ1-2; d_call: TRBD1; v_call: TRBV5-1; clone_size: .; cdr3_nt: TGCGCCAGCAGCTCAGGGACAGGGGGCGTTTATCATGGCTACACCTTC; cdr3_aa: CASSSGTGGVYHGYTF
j_call: TRBJ1-1; d_call: TRBD1; v_call: TRBV9; clone_size: .; cdr3_nt: TGTGCCAGCAGCCAGGGGGCGGGCACTGAAGCTTTCTTT; cdr3_aa: CASSQGAGTEAFF
j_call: TRBJ1-5; d_call: .; v_call: TRBV4-3; clone_size: .; cdr3_nt: TGCGCCAGCAGCCAAGACCCAGGGTATAGCAATCAGCCCCAGAATTTT; cdr3_aa: CASSQDPGYSNQPQNF
j_call: TRBJ2-1; d_call: TRBD1; v_call: TRBV2; clone_size: .; cdr3_nt: TGTGCCAGCAGTGAAGCTCGGACAGGGGGGGTCTTC; cdr3_aa: CASSEARTGGVF
j_call: TRBJ2-7; d_call: .; v_call: TRBV6-5; clone_size: few; cdr3_nt: TGTGCCAGCAGTTATCAGGGGTACGAGCAGTACTTC; cdr3_aa: CASSYQGYEQYF
j_call: TRBJ1-2; d_call: .; v_call: TRBV4-1; clone_size: .; cdr3_nt: TGCGCCAGCAGCCATTCAGAGGTTCCTCACTATGGCTACCCCTTC; cdr3_aa: CASSHSEVPHYGYPF
j_call: TRBJ2-1; d_call: .; v_call: TRBV21-1; clone_size: .; cdr3_nt: TGTGCCAGCAGCAAAGAAGCCGGGACTAGCGGGGATAGCTCCTACAATGAGCAGTTCTTC; cdr3_aa: CASSKEAGTSGDSSYNEQFF
j_call: TRBJ1-1; d_call: TRBD1; v_call: TRBV7-8; clone_size: .; cdr3_nt: TGTGCCAGCAGCTCACAGGGGGCCAACACTGAAGCTTTCTTT; cdr3_aa: CASSSQGANTEAFF
j_call: TRBJ2-3; d_call: .; v_call: TRBV7-8; clone_size: .; cdr3_nt: TGTGCCAGCAGCTTAGTTGGGGGCAGTAGGACAGATACGCAGTATTTT; cdr3_aa: CASSLVGGSRTDTQYF
j_call: TRBJ2-7; d_call: .; v_call: TRBV28; clone_size: .; cdr3_nt: TGTGCCAGCAGTTTATCCGGAGCTAGCTTCGAGCAGTACTTC; cdr3_aa: CASSLSGASFEQYF
j_call: TRBJ2-2; d_call: .; v_call: TRBV5-4; clone_size: .; cdr3_nt: TGTGCCAGCCGTCGGGGCGGGACGAACACCGGGGAGCTGTTTTTT; cdr3_aa: CASRRGGTNTGELFF
j_call: TRBJ2-7; d_call: .; v_call: TRBV7-9; clone_size: .; cdr3_nt: TGTGCCAGCAGCTTCCCGGACGGGGCCTACGAGCAGTACTTC; cdr3_aa: CASSFPDGAYEQYF
j_call: TRBJ2-7; d_call: .; v_call: TRBV4-3; clone_size: .; cdr3_nt: TGCGCCAGCAGCCAAGATCCGACAGGTCAGTACGAGCAGTACTTC; cdr3_aa: CASSQDPTGQYEQYF
j_call: TRBJ2-5; d_call: TRBD2; v_call: TRBV7-2; clone_size: .; cdr3_nt: TGTGCCAGCAGCCCGCCGGGACTGGGGGGGGAGACCCAGTACTTC; cdr3_aa: CASSPPGLGGETQYF
j_call: TRBJ1-6; d_call: .; v_call: TRBV11-3; clone_size: .; cdr3_nt: TGTGCCAGCAGCGTCCGGTTCAATAATTCACCCCTCCACTTT; cdr3_aa: CASSVRFNNSPLHF
j_call: TRBJ1-2; d_call: TRBD1; v_call: TRBV27; clone_size: .; cdr3_nt: TGTGCCAGCAAAACGACAGGGATCTATGGCTACACCTTC; cdr3_aa: CASKTTGIYGYTF
j_call: TRBJ1-1; d_call: .; v_call: TRBV5-4; clone_size: .; cdr3_nt: TGTGCCAGCAGCTTCTGGGGAGGAGGTCCTGAAGCTTTCTTT; cdr3_aa: CASSFWGGGPEAFF
j_call: TRBJ1-1; d_call: .; v_call: TRBV11-2; clone_size: .; cdr3_nt: TGTGCCAGCAGTAAAGCTAACACTGAAGCTTTCTTT; cdr3_aa: CASSKANTEAFF
j_call: TRBJ2-3; d_call: .; v_call: TRBV27; clone_size: .; cdr3_nt: TGTGCCAGCAAACCGGCACAGTGGGCAGATACGCAGTATTTT; cdr3_aa: CASKPAQWADTQYF
j_call: TRBJ2-1; d_call: .; v_call: TRBV21-1; clone_size: .; cdr3_nt: TGTGCCAGCAGCCCGGAGGCGGAAGGGAATGAGCAGTTCTTC; cdr3_aa: CASSPEAEGNEQFF
j_call: TRBJ2-7; d_call: .; v_call: TRBV4-3; clone_size: .; cdr3_nt: TGCGCCAGCAGCCAAGACGGCTTACAGGGTGCCTACGAGCAGTACTTC; cdr3_aa: CASSQDGLQGAYEQYF
j_call: TRBJ2-7; d_call: .; v_call: TRBV6-5; clone_size: .; cdr3_nt: TGTGCCAGCAGCCGACTGCCCTACGAGCAGTACTTC; cdr3_aa: CASSRLPYEQYF
j_call: TRBJ2-1; d_call: TRBD2; v_call: TRBV25-1; clone_size: .; cdr3_nt: TGTGCCAGCAGTGAAGAAGGGGACTACCAATACAATGAGCAGTTCTTC; cdr3_aa: CASSEEGDYQYNEQFF
j_call: TRBJ2-2; d_call: .; v_call: TRBV6-1; clone_size: .; cdr3_nt: TGTGCCAGCAGTGATCCTCTCGTGGCCCGAGGTTTT; cdr3_aa: CASSDPLVARGF
j_call: TRBJ1-5; d_call: .; v_call: TRBV27; clone_size: .; cdr3_nt: TGTGCCAGCAGTTTCCGAGGTAACAATCAGCCCCAGCATTTT; cdr3_aa: CASSFRGNNQPQHF
j_call: TRBJ1-5; d_call: .; v_call: TRBV14; clone_size: .; cdr3_nt: TGTGCCAGCAGCCAGTCCGGGTTCAATCAGCCCCAGCATTTT; cdr3_aa: CASSQSGFNQPQHF
j_call: TRBJ2-2; d_call: .; v_call: TRBV7-9; clone_size: .; cdr3_nt: TGTGCCAGCAGCCGTCCAAGAGGGGGATTCCCCAACACCGGGGAGCTGTTTTTT; cdr3_aa: CASSRPRGGFPNTGELFF
j_call: TRBJ1-2; d_call: .; v_call: TRBV7-9; clone_size: .; cdr3_nt: TGTGCCAGCAGCTTCGGGAGCAACTATGGCTACACCTTC; cdr3_aa: CASSFGSNYGYTF
j_call: TRBJ2-2; d_call: TRBD2; v_call: TRBV7-9; clone_size: .; cdr3_nt: TGTGCCAGCAGCTTAGCAGGGACTAGTCCCGGGGAGCTGTTTTTT; cdr3_aa: CASSLAGTSPGELFF
j_call: TRBJ2-1; d_call: TRBD2; v_call: TRBV5-4; clone_size: .; cdr3_nt: TGTGCCAGCAGCTCAGCCCGGGGACTAGCGGGCCCCCGGGAGCAGTTCTTC; cdr3_aa: CASSSARGLAGPREQFF
j_call: TRBJ2-7; d_call: TRBD2; v_call: TRBV28; clone_size: few; cdr3_nt: TGTGCCAGCAGTCCTGGGACTAGCGGAAGCTCCTACGAGCAGTACTTC; cdr3_aa: CASSPGTSGSSYEQYF
j_call: TRBJ1-3; d_call: .; v_call: TRBV4-2; clone_size: .; cdr3_nt: TGTGCCAGCAGCCACCTGGACAGCTCTGGAAACACCATATATTTT; cdr3_aa: CASSHLDSSGNTIYF
j_call: TRBJ1-2; d_call: TRBD1; v_call: TRBV19; clone_size: .; cdr3_nt: TGTGCCAGCCGTAAACAGGGGGCCCTTGGGGACTATGGCTACACCTTC; cdr3_aa: CASRKQGALGDYGYTF
j_call: TRBJ2-3; d_call: TRBD1; v_call: TRBV7-9; clone_size: .; cdr3_nt: TGTGCCAGCAGCTTTCGGCCAGGGGGTTTTAGCACAGATACGCAGTATTTT; cdr3_aa: CASSFRPGGFSTDTQYF
j_call: TRBJ2-7; d_call: TRBD1; v_call: TRBV6-5; clone_size: .; cdr3_nt: TGTGCCGTCGAGACAGGGGGTTACGAGCAGTACTTC; cdr3_aa: CAVETGGYEQYF
j_call: TRBJ2-3; d_call: TRBD1; v_call: TRBV9; clone_size: .; cdr3_nt: TGTGCCAGCAGCCATAAGCGGTTGGGACAGGGCAGAACAGATACGCAGTATTTT; cdr3_aa: CASSHKRLGQGRTDTQYF
j_call: TRBJ2-1; d_call: .; v_call: TRBV18; clone_size: .; cdr3_nt: TGTGCCAGCTCACCACCGCTAAATGAGCAGTTCTTC; cdr3_aa: CASSPPLNEQFF
j_call: TRBJ1-5; d_call: .; v_call: TRBV2; clone_size: few; cdr3_nt: TGTGCCAGCCTCCGGGACACCTCTAGCAATCAGCCCCAGCATTTT; cdr3_aa: CASLRDTSSNQPQHF
j_call: TRBJ2-3; d_call: TRBD2; v_call: TRBV4-1; clone_size: .; cdr3_nt: TGCGCCAGCAGCCGCACTAGCGGGGTCACAGATACGCAGTATTTT; cdr3_aa: CASSRTSGVTDTQYF
j_call: TRBJ1-6; d_call: .; v_call: TRBV27; clone_size: .; cdr3_nt: TGTGCCAGCCGACGGGACTCCTATAATTCACCCCTCCACTTT; cdr3_aa: CASRRDSYNSPLHF
j_call: TRBJ2-7; d_call: .; v_call: TRBV29-1; clone_size: .; cdr3_nt: TGCAGCGTTGAAACATACTCCTACGAGCAGTACTTC; cdr3_aa: CSVETYSYEQYF
j_call: TRBJ2-1; d_call: .; v_call: TRBV4-2; clone_size: once; cdr3_nt: TGTGCCAGCAGCCGAGTTATTGACTACTTGGATGAGCAGTTCTTC; cdr3_aa: CASSRVIDYLDEQFF
j_call: TRBJ2-5; d_call: TRBD1; v_call: TRBV5-4; clone_size: .; cdr3_nt: TGTGCCAGCAGCTGGTCCGGGACAGGGGGCGCGGAGACCCAGTACTTC; cdr3_aa: CASSWSGTGGAETQYF
j_call: TRBJ1-3; d_call: .; v_call: TRBV9; clone_size: .; cdr3_nt: TGTGCCAGCAGCGTGGAGGGGGGGGCGCGAGCTGGAAACACCATATATTTT; cdr3_aa: CASSVEGGARAGNTIYF
j_call: TRBJ2-2; d_call: TRBD2; v_call: TRBV28; clone_size: .; cdr3_nt: TGTAGCTCACTAGCGGCGAACACCGGGGAGCTGTTTTTT; cdr3_aa: CSSLAANTGELFF
j_call: TRBJ2-5; d_call: .; v_call: TRBV13; clone_size: .; cdr3_nt: TGTGCCAGCAGCTTACGAGGGGAGACCCAGTACTTC; cdr3_aa: CASSLRGETQYF
j_call: TRBJ1-1; d_call: .; v_call: TRBV15; clone_size: .; cdr3_nt: TGTGCCACCAGCCCTTACCTAGAACAGGTACTGAACACTGAAGCTTTCTTT; cdr3_aa: CATSPYLEQVLNTEAFF
j_call: TRBJ1-2; d_call: .; v_call: TRBV4-3; clone_size: .; cdr3_nt: TGCGCCAGCAGCCAAGGGACTTGGCAGAACTATGGCTACACCTTC; cdr3_aa: CASSQGTWQNYGYTF